This T cell receptor beta chain was identified during a study of shared clonotypes between healthy human individuals. Trimming cost V 3 bases and J 11 bases, with 16 bases left between them. CDR1 and CDR2 from the germline V gene are SGDLS and YYNGEE. The CDR3 runs 13 residues. Using immunoSEQ multiplex PCR, the repertoire was profiled, and TCRdb retains in-frame clones only, with some absent. The table lists 1.5 million to 2.5 million clones, around 96% of them singletons. CD45RO-negative, CCR7-selected cells formed the naive CD8 fraction, which excluded terminally differentiated effector memory CD45RA+ cells.

V and J are TRBV9 and TRBJ2-3; possible D gene TRBD1, 6 bases. The clonotype was recovered from a man aged 18 to 30 in good health. Material for sequencing was naive CD8+ T cells sorted from blood. The CDR3 is CASSATPGQRQYF. CDR3 nucleotides: TGTGCCAGCAGCGCGACGCCGGGACAACGGCAGTATTTT.